This entry lists 24 T cell receptor beta chains sequenced from one sample in a study of T cell responses to AZD1222 COVID-19 vaccine. Sequencing was performed with immunoSEQ multiplex PCR; in TCRdb, only in-frame clones are kept and a portion is missing. This repertoire shows over 100,000 clones, about 88% found once; its top ten account for 2.4%. The material sequenced was peripheral blood, taken on day 0 of AZD1222 vaccination. The origin of the receptors is an adult in good health.

The chain employs TRBV19 and TRBJ1-6, with D unresolved. Trimming pared 5 bases from V and 11 bases from J, leaving 19 bases between. The CDR3 covers 15 residues. Germline CDR1 and CDR2: LNHDA and SQIVND (reference sequence). CDR3 nucleotide sequence: TGTGCCAGTAGTTCCCGAGGTGGAGGGAGCACACCCCTCCACTTT. It is translated as CASSSRGGGSTPLHF.

V usage is TRBV29-1 and J usage is TRBJ2-2, with a weak D call TRBD1 (5 bases). Trimming stripped 4 bases from V and 0 bases from J, with 6 bases between. The CDR3 covers 13 residues. The germline V gene has CDR1 SQVTM and CDR2 ANQGSEA. This chain's CDR3 is CSVATANTGELFF. CDR3 DNA sequence: TGCAGCGTTGCGACAGCGAACACCGGGGAGCTGTTTTTT.

This clone was found once. The rearrangement joins TRBV4-2 to TRBJ2-7; TRBD2 aligns across 11 bases. The CDR3 has 18 amino acids. With V trimmed by 3 bases and J by 0 bases, 10 bases remained unmatched. Germline V gene data show CDR1 as LGHNA and CDR2 as YNFKEQ. Here the CDR3 DNA reads TGTGCCAGCAGCCAGAGACTAGCGGGGTTGGGGAGCTCCTACGAGCAGTACTTC. It specifies CASSQRLAGLGSSYEQYF.

V gene TRBV24-1 combines with J gene TRBJ1-5; D call uncertain. There are 14 residues in the CDR3. V lost 2 bases to trimming and J lost 3 bases, with 7 bases between them. Looked up from germline, CDR1 is KGHDR and CDR2 is SFDVKD. The CDR3 here is CATSDSGLNQPQHF. CDR3 nucleotide sequence: TGTGCCACCAGTGATTCGGGCCTCAATCAGCCCCAGCATTTT.

V is TRBV6-5 and J is TRBJ1-3, with D possibly being TRBD1 (5 bases). The CDR3 consists of 15 residues. Trimming stripped 2 bases from V and 4 bases from J, with 12 bases between. The germline V gene encodes CDR1 MNHEY and CDR2 SVGAGI. CDR3: CASSYGAAAGNTIYF. The CDR3 DNA follows: TGTGCCAGCAGTTACGGGGCAGCGGCGGGAAACACCATATATTTT.

The rearrangement joins TRBV25-1 to TRBJ2-3, with D maybe TRBD1 (6 bases). V lost 7 bases and J 3 bases, leaving 26 bases between the germline ends. This CDR3 contains 18 residues. In germline, CDR1 is MGHDK, CDR2 SYGVNS. The CDR3 DNA follows: TGTGCCAGCACCAGTATACGTTCTGGGGGCGCAGGTACAGATACGCAGTATTTT. Amino acid sequence: CASTSIRSGGAGTDTQYF.

The chain couples TRBV7-9 to TRBJ1-4, with 7 bases aligning to TRBD1. The CDR3 totals 17 residues. V lost 4 bases, J lost 4 bases, and 12 bases stayed unmatched. Germline CDR1 and CDR2: SEHNR and FQNEAQ (reference sequence). Here the CDR3 DNA reads TGTGCCAGCAGCTCCCAACGAAGACAGGGTGGTAATGAAAAACTGTTTTTT. As protein: CASSSQRRQGGNEKLFF.

V gene TRBV27 combines with J gene TRBJ2-7, with 9 bases that match TRBD2. The CDR3 contains 17 residues. Trimming cost V 1 base and J 4 bases; bases outside gene matches: 11. Germline-derived CDR1 and CDR2 are MNHEY and SMNVEV (reference sequence). In DNA, the CDR3 is TGTGCCAGCAGTTTATACGGCTGGGGGACTAGCTTTTACGAGCAGTACTTC. Protein product: CASSLYGWGTSFYEQYF.

The chain joins TRBV28 to TRBJ1-2, with 10 bases aligning to TRBD1. CDR3 length equals 17 residues. The germline CDR1 and CDR2 sequences are MDHEN and SYDVKM. V gave up 6 bases and J gave up 2 bases; unmatched junction bases: 12. CDR3 DNA: TGTGCCAGCAGGGGGGGCGACAGGGGGCAACTGAACTATGGCTACACCTTC. It encodes CASRGGDRGQLNYGYTF.

The CDR3 sequence is CASTRDSITGELFF. CDR3 DNA: TGTGCCAGCACCCGAGACAGTATCACCGGGGAGCTGTTTTTT. This chain uses TRBV6-5 with TRBJ2-2, with D perhaps TRBD1 (5 bases). CDR1 is MNHEY, CDR2 SVGAGI, per germline. The CDR3 sequence is 14 residues long. V lost 7 bases and J 4 bases, leaving 13 bases between the germline ends.

This clone was seen a handful of times. The rearrangement joins TRBV28 to TRBJ2-7; D not resolved. From germline, CDR1 is MDHEN and CDR2 SYDVKM. This CDR3 is 13 amino acids long. Deletions cut 6 bases from V and 0 bases from J, with 9 bases between. CDR3 sequence (DNA): TGTGCCAGCAGGAGCACACCCTCCTACGAGCAGTACTTC. It translates to CASRSTPSYEQYF.

This rearrangement joins TRBV15 to TRBJ1-6; 8 bases fit TRBD1. This CDR3 comprises 15 residues. Looked up from germline, CDR1 is LNHNV and CDR2 is YYDKDF (reference sequence). V was pared by 2 bases and J by 9 bases, with 6 bases of the junction left unmatched. CDR3 DNA: TGTGCCACCAGCAGATTAACAGGGGGGGGTTCACCCCTCCACTTT. Translation: CATSRLTGGGSPLHF.

The chain carries TRBV4-2 and TRBJ1-4; 7 nucleotides align to TRBD1. This CDR3 region has 19 residues. The germline V gene encodes CDR1 LGHNA and CDR2 YNFKEQ. After removal of 0 bases from V and 0 bases from J, the junction contained 10 bases not matched to a gene. The CDR3 sequence is CASSQDPPAGGATNEKLFF. CDR3 DNA sequence: TGTGCCAGCAGCCAAGACCCCCCGGCAGGGGGGGCAACTAATGAAAAACTGTTTTTT.

The chain employs TRBV14 and TRBJ1-2; TRBD1 might be the D (5 bases). V was shortened by 3 bases and J by 2 bases, with 25 bases between the two germline ends. Germline V CDR1 and CDR2: SGHDN, FVKESK. This CDR3 comprises 19 residues. CDR3 sequence (DNA): TGTGCCAGCAGCCAGGCCGCGGGGACCATACTGCACGAAAACTATGGCTACACCTTC. Translated, it gives CASSQAAGTILHENYGYTF.

This clone has ten or more counts. CDR3 nucleotides: TGTGCCTGGAGAGGGCTCAATAGCAATCAGCCCCAGCATTTT. Amino acids: CAWRGLNSNQPQHF. The J gene is TRBJ1-5, the V gene TRBV30; no clear D gene. This CDR3 spans 14 amino acids. Per germline, CDR1 GTSNPN and CDR2 SVGIG (reference sequence). With 3 bases removed from V and 0 bases from J, the gap between germline ends came to 9 bases.

The V call is TRBV6-1, the J call TRBJ1-3; D call uncertain. The CDR3 extends over 14 amino acids. The V gene lost 5 bases and the J gene lost 4 bases, with 12 bases spanning the gap. CDR1 is MNHNS, CDR2 SASEGT, per germline. The DNA of the CDR3 is TGTGCCAGCAGTCAACCGTCTTTCGGAAACACCATATATTTT. The encoded protein is CASSQPSFGNTIYF.

This clone appeared once. This chain links TRBV6-5 with TRBJ1-1; tentatively, D is TRBD1 (5 bases). The CDR3 sequence is 13 residues long. The V end was cut by 7 bases, the J end by 6 bases, with 15 bases between. Germline lookup yields CDR1 MNHEY and CDR2 SVGAGI. As DNA, the CDR3 is TGTGCCAGCACCCTAGCGGGGGTCGCTGAAGCTTTCTTT. This sequence encodes CASTLAGVAEAFF.

The CDR3 DNA follows: TGTGCCAGCAGTTTCGGGGTCTCGTGGGCCAAAAACATTCAGTACTTC. Translating it yields CASSFGVSWAKNIQYF. The chain links TRBV28 to TRBJ2-4; tentatively, D is TRBD2 (5 bases). V lost 3 bases and J 1 base, leaving 13 bases between the germline ends. Germline V gene lookup returns CDR1 MDHEN and CDR2 SYDVKM. The CDR3 is 16 residues long.

The chain employs TRBV6-5 and TRBJ1-6, with 7 bases that match TRBD1. Trimming at V came to 6 bases and at J to 6 bases, leaving 5 bases not matched to a gene. This CDR3 has 14 amino acids. Germline lookup yields CDR1 MNHEY and CDR2 SVGAGI. CDR3 in amino acids: CASRLDRVNSPLHF. The CDR3 nucleotides are TGTGCCAGCAGGCTAGACAGGGTTAATTCACCCCTCCACTTT.

The chain couples TRBV7-3 to TRBJ2-1; D possibly corresponds to TRBD2 (5 bases). The germline CDR1 and CDR2 sequences are SGHTA and FQGTGA. V lost 1 base and J 7 bases, leaving 23 bases between the germline ends. CDR3 length: 18 residues. For the CDR3, the DNA is TGTGCCAGCAGCTTAAACCCCCCCCGGGCGGGCTCGGGGAATGAGCAGTTCTTC. Translation gives CASSLNPPRAGSGNEQFF.

The chain has TRBV10-1 and TRBJ2-7; 9 nucleotides line up with TRBD2. This CDR3 has 14 amino acids. The V segment lost 3 bases and the J segment 5 bases; nucleotides outside the gene matches: 5. Germline V gene lookup returns CDR1 WNHNN and CDR2 SYGVQD (reference sequence). The CDR3 loop reads CASSDLAGENEQYF. Here the CDR3 DNA reads TGCGCCAGCAGTGATTTAGCGGGAGAGAACGAGCAGTACTTC.

This chain joins TRBV7-8 and TRBJ1-6, with D tentatively TRBD1 (5 bases). This CDR3 has 14 residues. Germline lookup yields CDR1 SGHVS and CDR2 FQNEAQ. Trimming removed 2 bases from V and 5 bases from J, with 7 bases in between. The CDR3 sequence is CASSLRGNNSPLHF. The DNA for the CDR3 is TGTGCCAGCAGCTTAAGGGGAAATAATTCACCCCTCCACTTT.

The count of this clone is one. The genes are TRBV7-3 and TRBJ2-1; TRBD2 matches at 14 bases. The CDR3 runs 16 residues. Unmatched junction bases numbered 4, after V lost 5 bases and J lost 4 bases. Germline values: CDR1 SGHTA, CDR2 FQGTGA. As DNA, the CDR3 is TGTGCCAGCAGCGCGACTAGCGGGAGGGCTTACAATGAGCAGTTCTTC. It encodes CASSATSGRAYNEQFF.

J is TRBJ2-3 and V is TRBV5-1; D possibly corresponds to TRBD1 (5 bases). Germline V gene data show CDR1 as SGHRS and CDR2 as YFSETQ. The CDR3 covers 17 residues. The ends were cut back, 2 bases at V and 5 bases at J, with 21 bases in the middle. The CDR3, as DNA: TGCGCCAGCAGCTTCTTCCCCCCTGGGCTCAGGGAAGATACGCAGTATTTT. It codes for CASSFFPPGLREDTQYF.